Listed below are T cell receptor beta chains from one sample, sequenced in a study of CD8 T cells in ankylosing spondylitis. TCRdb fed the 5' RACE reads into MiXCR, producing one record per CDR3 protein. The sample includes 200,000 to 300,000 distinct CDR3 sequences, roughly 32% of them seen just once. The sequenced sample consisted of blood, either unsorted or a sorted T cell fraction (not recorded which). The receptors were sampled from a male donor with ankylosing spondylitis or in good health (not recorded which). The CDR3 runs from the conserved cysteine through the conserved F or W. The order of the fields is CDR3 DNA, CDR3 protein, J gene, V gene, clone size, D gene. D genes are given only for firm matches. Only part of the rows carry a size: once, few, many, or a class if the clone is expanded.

CDR3 DNA: TGTGCCAGCAGCCCGCGGGACAGGAGCTCCTACAATGAGCAGTTCTTC
CDR3 protein: CASSPRDRSSYNEQFF
J gene: TRBJ2-1
V gene: TRBV7-8
clone size: .
D gene: TRBD1

CDR3 DNA: TGCGCCAGCAGCTTGGAGTCGGGGGGAGATACGCAGTATTTT
CDR3 protein: CASSLESGGDTQYF
J gene: TRBJ2-3
V gene: TRBV5-1
clone size: .
D gene: TRBD2

CDR3 DNA: TGTGCCATCAGTGAGCCCGGGACAGGGTCCTACGAGCAGTACTTC
CDR3 protein: CAISEPGTGSYEQYF
J gene: TRBJ2-7
V gene: TRBV10-3
clone size: .
D gene: TRBD1

CDR3 DNA: TGTGCCAGCAGCGTAGTAGGGGCGTACCAAGAGACCCAGTACTTC
CDR3 protein: CASSVVGAYQETQYF
J gene: TRBJ2-5
V gene: TRBV9
clone size: .
D gene: .

CDR3 DNA: TGTGCCAGCAGCGCGGGAGGAGGGGTGAGAGAGACCCAGTACTTC
CDR3 protein: CASSAGGGVRETQYF
J gene: TRBJ2-5
V gene: TRBV9
clone size: .
D gene: TRBD2

CDR3 DNA: TGCAGTGCACGATCAGGGGTTGGATATGAAAAACTGTTTTTT
CDR3 protein: CSARSGVGYEKLFF
J gene: TRBJ1-4
V gene: TRBV20-1
clone size: .
D gene: .

CDR3 DNA: TGCAGTGCTCGACAGGGGTGGGGAGAGACCCAGTACTTC
CDR3 protein: CSARQGWGETQYF
J gene: TRBJ2-5
V gene: TRBV20-1
clone size: .
D gene: TRBD1

CDR3 DNA: TGTGCCAGCAGCCCGGACAGGGGTGGTTATGGCTACACCTTC
CDR3 protein: CASSPDRGGYGYTF
J gene: TRBJ1-2
V gene: TRBV5-6
clone size: .
D gene: TRBD1

CDR3 DNA: TGTGCCAGCCTGGACGGTAACTATGGCTACACCTTC
CDR3 protein: CASLDGNYGYTF
J gene: TRBJ1-2
V gene: TRBV19
clone size: .
D gene: .

CDR3 DNA: TGTGCCAGCAGTTTTGGGGGCCTCACCGGGGAGCTGTTTTTT
CDR3 protein: CASSFGGLTGELFF
J gene: TRBJ2-2
V gene: TRBV12-3/TRBV12-4
clone size: .
D gene: .

CDR3 DNA: TGCAGTGCTGACAGACCGGGGCCCAACTCCTACAATGAGCAGTTCTTC
CDR3 protein: CSADRPGPNSYNEQFF
J gene: TRBJ2-1
V gene: TRBV20-1
clone size: .
D gene: .

CDR3 DNA: TGTGCCAGCAGCCAAGAACGGGGGCCCCAGTACTTC
CDR3 protein: CASSQERGPQYF
J gene: TRBJ2-5
V gene: TRBV4-2
clone size: .
D gene: .

CDR3 DNA: TGTGCCAGCAGCCGAGGCGGGACTGCCGCTGGGAAGAACGAGCAGTACTTC
CDR3 protein: CASSRGGTAAGKNEQYF
J gene: TRBJ2-7
V gene: TRBV7-6
clone size: .
D gene: .

CDR3 DNA: TGTGCCAGCAGCCCAACGACCCTGCTGGGCCAGTATTTT
CDR3 protein: CASSPTTLLGQYF
J gene: TRBJ2-3
V gene: TRBV11-2
clone size: .
D gene: .

CDR3 DNA: TGCAGCGGGACAGGGGGCTACGAGCAGTACTTC
CDR3 protein: CSGTGGYEQYF
J gene: TRBJ2-7
V gene: TRBV29-1
clone size: many
D gene: TRBD1

CDR3 DNA: TGTGCCAGCAGTTTAGGGACAGGGCCTCACAATGAGCAGTTCTTC
CDR3 protein: CASSLGTGPHNEQFF
J gene: TRBJ2-1
V gene: TRBV12-3/TRBV12-4
clone size: .
D gene: TRBD1

CDR3 DNA: TGTGCCACCAGCAGAGAGCCCCAACAGGGCGAGCAGTACTTC
CDR3 protein: CATSREPQQGEQYF
J gene: TRBJ2-7
V gene: TRBV15
clone size: .
D gene: .

CDR3 DNA: TGTGCCAGCAGCCGAACTCGATATGGCTACACCTTC
CDR3 protein: CASSRTRYGYTF
J gene: TRBJ1-2
V gene: TRBV12-3/TRBV12-4
clone size: few
D gene: .

CDR3 DNA: TGCAGCGTCTGGGGGGGACGGGGAGATACGCAGTATTTT
CDR3 protein: CSVWGGRGDTQYF
J gene: TRBJ2-3
V gene: TRBV29-1
clone size: few
D gene: TRBD2

CDR3 DNA: TGCAGCGTTGTGGGGGCCTCTGGGGCCAACGTCCTGACTTTC
CDR3 protein: CSVVGASGANVLTF
J gene: TRBJ2-6
V gene: TRBV29-1
clone size: few
D gene: .

CDR3 DNA: TGCAGCGCATACGAAAACAGGGTCCTGAACACTGAAGCTTTCTTT
CDR3 protein: CSAYENRVLNTEAFF
J gene: TRBJ1-1
V gene: TRBV29-1
clone size: .
D gene: .

CDR3 DNA: TGTGCCAGCAGCTTCAGGGTTGGTGAGCAGTTCTTC
CDR3 protein: CASSFRVGEQFF
J gene: TRBJ2-1
V gene: TRBV5-6
clone size: .
D gene: .

CDR3 DNA: TGTGCCTGGAGTCAGAGCGCGAACACTGAAGCTTTCTTT
CDR3 protein: CAWSQSANTEAFF
J gene: TRBJ1-1
V gene: TRBV30
clone size: few
D gene: .

CDR3 DNA: TGTGCCAGCAGCTTAGAGGCGGCGGGGTTAGATACGCAGTATTTT
CDR3 protein: CASSLEAAGLDTQYF
J gene: TRBJ2-3
V gene: TRBV11-1
clone size: .
D gene: .

CDR3 DNA: TGTGCCAGCAGCCCGGACGCAGGCTCCTACGAGCAGTACTTC
CDR3 protein: CASSPDAGSYEQYF
J gene: TRBJ2-7
V gene: TRBV5-6
clone size: .
D gene: .

CDR3 DNA: TGCAGTGCTAGCCGGACAGATTTTAATTCACCCCTCCACTTT
CDR3 protein: CSASRTDFNSPLHF
J gene: TRBJ1-6
V gene: TRBV20-1
clone size: many
D gene: .

CDR3 DNA: TGCGCCAGCAGAGTGGGCTCTGGAGCGCTTCTCGAGCAGTACTTC
CDR3 protein: CASRVGSGALLEQYF
J gene: TRBJ2-7
V gene: TRBV5-1
clone size: few
D gene: .

CDR3 DNA: TGTGCCATCAGTGATCGGACAGGCGATAATGAAAAACTGTTTTTT
CDR3 protein: CAISDRTGDNEKLFF
J gene: TRBJ1-4
V gene: TRBV10-3
clone size: .
D gene: TRBD1

CDR3 DNA: TGTGCCAGCAGTGTGACTAGCGGACAAGAGACCCAGTACTTC
CDR3 protein: CASSVTSGQETQYF
J gene: TRBJ2-5
V gene: TRBV6-4
clone size: once
D gene: TRBD2

CDR3 DNA: TGCAGCGTTGATGGAGTGGACAGCTCCTACGAGCAGTACTTC
CDR3 protein: CSVDGVDSSYEQYF
J gene: TRBJ2-7
V gene: TRBV29-1
clone size: few
D gene: .

CDR3 DNA: TGCAGTGCACAGCGAGGCACGGGCACCGGGGAGCTGTTTTTT
CDR3 protein: CSAQRGTGTGELFF
J gene: TRBJ2-2
V gene: TRBV20-1
clone size: .
D gene: .

CDR3 DNA: TGCAGTGCCGACCGGGACAGCAACACTGAAGCTTTCTTT
CDR3 protein: CSADRDSNTEAFF
J gene: TRBJ1-1
V gene: TRBV20-1
clone size: few
D gene: TRBD1

CDR3 DNA: TGTGCCACCGGACAGGGAGGGCAAGAGACCCAGTACTTC
CDR3 protein: CATGQGGQETQYF
J gene: TRBJ2-5
V gene: TRBV10-3
clone size: .
D gene: .

CDR3 DNA: TGCAGCGTGGGGGACAGAAACTCCTACGAGCAGTACTTC
CDR3 protein: CSVGDRNSYEQYF
J gene: TRBJ2-7
V gene: TRBV29-1
clone size: few
D gene: TRBD1

CDR3 DNA: TGTGCCAGCAGCTTGGGACAGGGAAGGGGACCCCTCCACTTT
CDR3 protein: CASSLGQGRGPLHF
J gene: TRBJ1-6
V gene: TRBV5-6
clone size: .
D gene: TRBD1

CDR3 DNA: TGTGCCAGCAGTTCCGGGACTAGCGGGGGCGAGCAGTACTTC
CDR3 protein: CASSSGTSGGEQYF
J gene: TRBJ2-7
V gene: TRBV6-5
clone size: .
D gene: TRBD2

CDR3 DNA: TGTGCCAGCAGCAAGGGGGGCGTCAATCAGCCCCAGCATTTT
CDR3 protein: CASSKGGVNQPQHF
J gene: TRBJ1-5
V gene: TRBV7-9
clone size: .
D gene: .

CDR3 DNA: TGTGCCACCAGCAGAGACCGCGACGGATCGAGCGGCTACACCTTC
CDR3 protein: CATSRDRDGSSGYTF
J gene: TRBJ1-2
V gene: TRBV15
clone size: .
D gene: .

CDR3 DNA: TGTGCCAGCAGAGGGTGGGACAGTTCCTACAATGAGCAGTTCTTC
CDR3 protein: CASRGWDSSYNEQFF
J gene: TRBJ2-1
V gene: TRBV6-1
clone size: few
D gene: TRBD1

CDR3 DNA: TGTGCCAGCAGCCCCTCCGGGACTAGCGGGGGGCCACAAGAGACCCAGTACTTC
CDR3 protein: CASSPSGTSGGPQETQYF
J gene: TRBJ2-5
V gene: TRBV11-2
clone size: .
D gene: TRBD2

CDR3 DNA: TGTGCCAGCAGTTTAACGTGGGATCAGCCCCAGCATTTT
CDR3 protein: CASSLTWDQPQHF
J gene: TRBJ1-5
V gene: TRBV12-3/TRBV12-4
clone size: .
D gene: .

CDR3 DNA: TGTGCCAGCAGCTTCTGGCGGGGGGACTCCTACGAGCAGTACTTC
CDR3 protein: CASSFWRGDSYEQYF
J gene: TRBJ2-7
V gene: TRBV5-5
clone size: few
D gene: TRBD2

CDR3 DNA: TGCAGTGCTTCGTTCGAGGGGAGAGGGGTCACTGAAGCTTTCTTT
CDR3 protein: CSASFEGRGVTEAFF
J gene: TRBJ1-1
V gene: TRBV20-1
clone size: few
D gene: .

CDR3 DNA: TGTGCCAGCAGTGGCAGGGAAACGGAGACCCAGTACTTC
CDR3 protein: CASSGRETETQYF
J gene: TRBJ2-5
V gene: TRBV28
clone size: .
D gene: .

CDR3 DNA: TGCGCCAGCAGCTTGGACCAACCCACTAGGGGCTACACCTTC
CDR3 protein: CASSLDQPTRGYTF
J gene: TRBJ1-2
V gene: TRBV5-1
clone size: few
D gene: .

CDR3 DNA: TGCTGTGCTAGAGTGATCCGACAGGGGAGAAGCTCCTACGAGCAGTACTTC
CDR3 protein: CCARVIRQGRSSYEQYF
J gene: TRBJ2-7
V gene: TRBV20-1
clone size: .
D gene: TRBD1

CDR3 DNA: TGTGCCAGCAGCCCCAGGAGGTACCAAGAGACCCAGTACTTC
CDR3 protein: CASSPRRYQETQYF
J gene: TRBJ2-5
V gene: TRBV7-2
clone size: .
D gene: .

CDR3 DNA: TGTGCCAGCAGCGCCTTCGGGACTAGTCGTTACGAGCAGTACTTC
CDR3 protein: CASSAFGTSRYEQYF
J gene: TRBJ2-7
V gene: TRBV9
clone size: few
D gene: TRBD2